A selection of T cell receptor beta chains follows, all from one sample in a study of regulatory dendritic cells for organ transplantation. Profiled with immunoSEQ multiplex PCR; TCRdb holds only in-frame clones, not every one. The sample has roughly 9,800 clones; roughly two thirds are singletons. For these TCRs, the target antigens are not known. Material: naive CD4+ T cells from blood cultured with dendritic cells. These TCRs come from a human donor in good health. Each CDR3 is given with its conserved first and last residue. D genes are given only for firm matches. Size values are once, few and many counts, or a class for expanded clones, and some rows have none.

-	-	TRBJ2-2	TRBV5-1	TGCGCCAGCAGACCGGTGGGGGCGCACACCGGGGAGCTGTTTTTT	CASRPVGAHTGELFF
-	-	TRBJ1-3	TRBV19	TGTGCCAGTAGTATAGATAGAGCGGCAACTGGAAACACCATATATTTT	CASSIDRAATGNTIYF
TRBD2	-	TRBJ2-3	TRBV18	TGTGCCAGCTCACCAACTAGCGGCACAGATACGCAGTATTTT	CASSPTSGTDTQYF
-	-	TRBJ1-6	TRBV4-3	TGCGCCAGCAGCCAAGGCACAAATTCACCCCTCCACTTT	CASSQGTNSPLHF
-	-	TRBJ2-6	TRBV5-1	TGCGCCAGCAGCTTCGGAGACTCTGGGGCCAACGTCCTGACTTTC	CASSFGDSGANVLTF
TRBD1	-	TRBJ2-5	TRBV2	TGTGCCAGCAGCGGACAGGGGTCCCAACAAGAGACCCAGTACTTC	CASSGQGSQQETQYF
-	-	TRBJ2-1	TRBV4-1	TGCGCCAGCAGCCAAGAAGAAAGGCGGGGCTACAATGAGCAGTTCTTC	CASSQEERRGYNEQFF
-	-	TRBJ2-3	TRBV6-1	TGTGCCAGCATCGAGGGGCGGGGCAGGGATACGCAGTATTTT	CASIEGRGRDTQYF
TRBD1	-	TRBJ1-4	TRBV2	TGTGCCAGCAGTTCCCGGGACAGGCCAACTAATGAAAAACTGTTTTTT	CASSSRDRPTNEKLFF
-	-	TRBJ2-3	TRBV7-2	TGTGCCAGCAGCCTATCTGGGACACCCACAGATACGCAGTATTTT	CASSLSGTPTDTQYF
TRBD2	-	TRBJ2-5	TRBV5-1	TGCGCCAGCAGTCCGGGACTAGCGGGGCTACAAGAGACCCAGTACTTC	CASSPGLAGLQETQYF
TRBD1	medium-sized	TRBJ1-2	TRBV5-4	TGTGCCAGCAGCATAACAGGGGGCCTAGGGGGCTACACCTTC	CASSITGGLGGYTF
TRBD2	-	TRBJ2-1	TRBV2	TGTGCCAGCAGAAGGATTCTAGCGGGGGCTGACAATGAGCAGTTCTTC	CASRRILAGADNEQFF
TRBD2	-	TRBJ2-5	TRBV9	TGTGCCAGCAGCGTAGTGGCGGGGGTCGGGGAGACCCAGTACTTC	CASSVVAGVGETQYF
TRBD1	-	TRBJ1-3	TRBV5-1	TGCGCCAGCAACCCCGGGACAGGGCCCCGATTCTCTGGAAACACCATATATTTT	CASNPGTGPRFSGNTIYF
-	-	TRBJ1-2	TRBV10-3	TGTGCCATCAGTGAGTCCCAGGGTAGTGGGGGCTACACCTTC	CAISESQGSGGYTF
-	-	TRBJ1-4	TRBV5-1	TGCGCCAGCAGCATAGGGACTACAACTAATGAAAAACTGTTTTTT	CASSIGTTTNEKLFF
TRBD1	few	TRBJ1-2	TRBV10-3	TGTGCCATCAGTGACTTACAGGGGGCCATCTATGGCTACACCTTC	CAISDLQGAIYGYTF
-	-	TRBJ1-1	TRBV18	TGTGCCAGCTCACCCGCCCTAAACACTGAAGCTTTCTTT	CASSPALNTEAFF